Sequencing of this T cell receptor beta chain was carried out in a study of graft-versus-host responses after intestinal transplantation. Study at large: Transplants given to recipients were multivisceral, liver-intestinal, or isolated intestinal. Anti-thymocyte globulin induction preceded roughly 3 years of tacrolimus and steroid maintenance in all recipients.

Lymphocytes (intraepithelial and lamina propria) were released by processing the graft tissue. Repertoires were generated with immunoSEQ multiplex PCR, while TCRdb's copy carries only in-frame clones and drops some. The sample holds about 20,000 clones, roughly 70% seen once. Study-level results: Present in recipient marrow, GvH clones included some that appeared first in ileum or blood.

The CDR3 runs to 15 residues. Per germline, CDR1 SNHLY and CDR2 FYNNEI. V was trimmed by 4 bases and J by 2 bases, leaving 14 bases between them. About this clone: Its antigen is not identified.

Sequences were derived from ileum tissue, sampled roughly 3 weeks after intestinal transplant. This clonotype was obtained from a human patient who received an intestinal transplant, so some T cells may come from the graft donor. The chain combines TRBV2 with TRBJ2-5; D gene ambiguous. CDR3 sequence reads: CASSGYPQAQETQYF. The CDR3 DNA sequence: TGTGCCAGCAGTGGGTACCCTCAGGCTCAAGAGACCCAGTACTTC.